A selection of T cell receptor beta chains follows, all from one sample in a study of blood T cell repertoires in COVID-19. Some clones are missing from TCRdb's copy, which holds only in-frame ones; the method was immunoSEQ multiplex PCR. The sample has approximately 260,000 clones, roughly 84% seen once. Sequencing was performed on peripheral blood. Receptors originate from a middle-aged woman who had recovered from COVID-19. CDR3s include the opening cysteine and the closing phenylalanine or tryptophan. A D gene is named only where the DNA matches it firmly. Clone size is stated in some rows and not others, as once, few, many or a class when expanded.

>NA|TRBJ2-7|TRBD1|14|TRBV2
CAILAGQDSYEQYF
TGTGCCATCCTGGCGGGACAGGACTCCTACGAGCAGTACTTC
>NA|TRBJ2-5|TRBD1|17|TRBV14
CASSQERQGAVHETQYF
TGTGCCAGCAGCCAAGAACGACAGGGGGCCGTACATGAGACCCAGTACTTC
>NA|TRBJ1-2|TRBD1|18|TRBV4-2
CASSHGGDRGLLGYGYTF
TGTGCCAGCAGCCACGGCGGGGACAGGGGGCTTTTGGGTTATGGCTACACCTTC
>NA|TRBJ2-1|NA|14|TRBV5-1
CASSAALYNNEQFF
TGCGCCAGCAGCGCGGCCTTATATAACAATGAGCAGTTCTTC
>NA|TRBJ2-5|NA|16|TRBV27
CASSLFGSGSGETQYF
TGTGCCAGCAGTTTATTTGGATCAGGGAGCGGGGAGACCCAGTACTTC
>NA|TRBJ1-5|NA|14|TRBV6-5
CASRRDGSNQPQHF
TGTGCCAGCAGGCGGGACGGTAGCAATCAGCCCCAGCATTTT
>NA|TRBJ2-1|TRBD2|16|TRBV19
CASRPSGTSGNNEQFF
TGTGCCAGTAGGCCGTCCGGGACTAGCGGTAACAATGAGCAGTTCTTC
>once|TRBJ1-3|NA|16|TRBV9
CASSVDQGATGNTIYF
TGTGCCAGCAGCGTAGATCAGGGCGCGACTGGAAACACCATATATTTT
>NA|TRBJ2-1|TRBD2|17|TRBV9
CASSTGLAGGPYNEQFF
TGTGCCAGCAGCACCGGACTAGCGGGGGGACCGTACAATGAGCAGTTCTTC
>NA|TRBJ2-4|TRBD1|18|TRBV4-3
CASSQDRSGDRDINIQYF
TGCGCCAGCAGCCAAGATCGGTCCGGAGACAGGGATATAAACATTCAGTACTTC
>NA|TRBJ2-3|NA|11|TRBV3-1/TRBV3-2
CASSVQGTQYF
TGTGCCAGCAGCGTACAGGGTACGCAGTATTTT
>NA|TRBJ2-7|NA|14|TRBV10-3
CAISEQEHSYEQYF
TGTGCCATCAGTGAACAGGAGCACTCCTACGAGCAGTACTTC
>NA|TRBJ2-7|NA|13|TRBV11-3
CASSLERSYEQYF
TGTGCCAGCAGCTTAGAACGGTCCTACGAGCAGTACTTC
>NA|TRBJ2-1|TRBD2|17|TRBV11-3
CASSLGLREGSYNEQFF
TGTGCCAGCAGCTTAGGTCTGCGGGAGGGCTCCTACAATGAGCAGTTCTTC
>NA|TRBJ2-5|NA|15|TRBV11-2
CASSLVRGGGETQYF
TGTGCCAGCAGCTTAGTAAGGGGGGGCGGGGAGACCCAGTACTTC